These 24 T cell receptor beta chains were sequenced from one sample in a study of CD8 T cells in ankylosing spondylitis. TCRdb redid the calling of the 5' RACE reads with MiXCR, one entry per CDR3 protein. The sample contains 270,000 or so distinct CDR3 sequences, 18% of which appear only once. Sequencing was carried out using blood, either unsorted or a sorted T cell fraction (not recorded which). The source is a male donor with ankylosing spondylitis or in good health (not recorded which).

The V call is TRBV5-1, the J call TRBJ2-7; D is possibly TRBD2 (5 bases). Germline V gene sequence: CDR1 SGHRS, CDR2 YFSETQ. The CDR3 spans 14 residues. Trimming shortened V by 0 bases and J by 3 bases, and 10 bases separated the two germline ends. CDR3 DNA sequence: TGCGCCAGCAGCTTGGCGCCGGCGGGCTACGAGCAGTACTTC. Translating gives CASSLAPAGYEQYF.

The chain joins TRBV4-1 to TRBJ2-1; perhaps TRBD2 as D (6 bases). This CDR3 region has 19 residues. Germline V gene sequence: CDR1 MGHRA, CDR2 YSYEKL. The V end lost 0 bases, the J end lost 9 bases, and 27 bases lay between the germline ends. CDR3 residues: CASSQDPGGVQGPGAEQFF. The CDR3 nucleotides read TGCGCCAGCAGCCAAGATCCCGGCGGGGTTCAGGGTCCGGGTGCTGAGCAGTTCTTC.

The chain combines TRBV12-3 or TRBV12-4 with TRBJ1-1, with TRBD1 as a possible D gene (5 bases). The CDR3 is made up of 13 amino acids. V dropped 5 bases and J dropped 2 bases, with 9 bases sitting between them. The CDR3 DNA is TGTGCCAGCAGTGAGGGGAGTAACACTGAAGCTTTCTTT. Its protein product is CASSEGSNTEAFF.

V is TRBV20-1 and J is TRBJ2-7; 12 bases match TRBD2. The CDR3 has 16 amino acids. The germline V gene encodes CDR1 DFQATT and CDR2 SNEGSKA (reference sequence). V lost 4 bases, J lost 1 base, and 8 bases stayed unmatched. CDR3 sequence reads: CSANRKGTSGSYEQYF. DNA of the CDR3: TGCAGTGCTAACCGGAAGGGGACTAGCGGGTCCTACGAGCAGTACTTC.

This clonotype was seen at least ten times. CDR3 DNA sequence: TGTGCCAGCACCGGGACTGGCTATGGCTACACCTTC. As protein: CASTGTGYGYTF. This chain links TRBV25-1 with TRBJ1-2, with a tentative D call TRBD1 (5 bases). Germline V gene sequence: CDR1 MGHDK, CDR2 SYGVNS. The length of the CDR3 is 12 residues. The germline V and J ends were trimmed by 7 bases and 4 bases, with 10 bases remaining between them.

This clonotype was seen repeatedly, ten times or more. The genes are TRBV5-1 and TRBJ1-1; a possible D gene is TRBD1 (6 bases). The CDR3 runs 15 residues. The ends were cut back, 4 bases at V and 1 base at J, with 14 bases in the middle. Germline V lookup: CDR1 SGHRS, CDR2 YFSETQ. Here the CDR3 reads CASSSTGLQNTEAFF. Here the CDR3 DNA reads TGCGCCAGCAGCAGTACAGGGCTTCAGAACACTGAAGCTTTCTTT.

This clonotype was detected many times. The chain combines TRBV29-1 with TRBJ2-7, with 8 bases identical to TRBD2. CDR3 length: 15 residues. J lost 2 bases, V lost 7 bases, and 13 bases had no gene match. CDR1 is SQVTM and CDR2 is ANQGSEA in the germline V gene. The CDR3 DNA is TGCAGCGCCCTGGGGGGCAGCGGGAGAGCCTACGAGCAGTACTTC. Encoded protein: CSALGGSGRAYEQYF.

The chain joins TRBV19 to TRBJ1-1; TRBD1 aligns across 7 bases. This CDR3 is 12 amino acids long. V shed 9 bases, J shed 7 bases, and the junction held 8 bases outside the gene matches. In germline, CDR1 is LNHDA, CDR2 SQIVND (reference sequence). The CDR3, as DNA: TGTGCCAGCTCAGAGTGGGACAGTGAAGCTTTCTTT. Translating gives CASSEWDSEAFF. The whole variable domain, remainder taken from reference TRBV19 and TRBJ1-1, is DGGITQSPKYLFRKEGQNVTLSCEQNLNHDAMYWYRQDPGQGLRLIYYSQIVNDFQKGDIAEGYSVSREKKESFPLTVTSAQKNPTAFYLCASSEWDSEAFFGQGTRLTVV.

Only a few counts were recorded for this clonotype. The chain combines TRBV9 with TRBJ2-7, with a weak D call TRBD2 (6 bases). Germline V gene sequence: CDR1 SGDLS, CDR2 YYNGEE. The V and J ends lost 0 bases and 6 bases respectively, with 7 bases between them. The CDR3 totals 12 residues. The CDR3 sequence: CASSVGRGEQYF. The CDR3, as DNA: TGTGCCAGCAGCGTAGGGAGGGGCGAGCAGTACTTC.

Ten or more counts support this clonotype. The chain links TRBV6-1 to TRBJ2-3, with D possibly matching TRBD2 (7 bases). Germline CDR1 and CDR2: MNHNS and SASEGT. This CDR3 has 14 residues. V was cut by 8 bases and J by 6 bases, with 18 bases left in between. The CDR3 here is CASPPGGVTDTQYF. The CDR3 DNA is TGTGCCAGCCCCCCGGGGGGCGTGACGGATACGCAGTATTTT.

Here the CDR3 DNA reads TGTGCCAGCAGCTTATCGGTCGGGAAGTCCGCCAATGAGCAGTTCTTC. Translating gives CASSLSVGKSANEQFF. V is TRBV7-3 and J is TRBJ2-1, with D possibly matching TRBD2 (5 bases). The CDR3 extends over 16 amino acids. The ends were cut back, 2 bases at V and 6 bases at J, with 17 bases in the middle. Germline V gene sequence: CDR1 SGHTA, CDR2 FQGTGA.

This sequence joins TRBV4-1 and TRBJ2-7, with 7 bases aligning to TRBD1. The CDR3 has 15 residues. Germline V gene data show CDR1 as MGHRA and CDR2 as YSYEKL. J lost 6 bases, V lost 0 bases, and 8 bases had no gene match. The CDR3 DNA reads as TGCGCCAGCAGCCAAGATCAAGGGGGCGCGTCCGAGCAGTACTTC. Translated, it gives CASSQDQGGASEQYF.

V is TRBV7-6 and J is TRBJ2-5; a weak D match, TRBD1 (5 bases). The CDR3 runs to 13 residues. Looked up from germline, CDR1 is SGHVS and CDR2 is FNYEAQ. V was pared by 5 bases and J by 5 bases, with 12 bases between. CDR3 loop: CASSRTFRETQYF. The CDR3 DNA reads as TGTGCCAGCAGCCGGACATTCCGGGAGACCCAGTACTTC.

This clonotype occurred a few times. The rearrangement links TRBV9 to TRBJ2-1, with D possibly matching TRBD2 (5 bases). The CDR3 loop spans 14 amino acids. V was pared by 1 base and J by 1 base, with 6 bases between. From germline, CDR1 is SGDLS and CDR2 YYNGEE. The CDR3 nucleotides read TGTGCCAGCAGCGTACCGGGATCCTACAATGAGCAGTTCTTC. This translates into CASSVPGSYNEQFF.

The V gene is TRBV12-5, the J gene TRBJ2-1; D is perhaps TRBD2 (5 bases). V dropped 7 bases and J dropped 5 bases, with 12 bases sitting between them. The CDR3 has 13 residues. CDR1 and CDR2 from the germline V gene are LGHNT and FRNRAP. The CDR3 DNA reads TGTGCTAGTGCCCCGGGAATGGACAATGAGCAGTTCTTC. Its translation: CASAPGMDNEQFF. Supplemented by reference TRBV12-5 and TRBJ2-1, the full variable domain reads DARVTQTPRHKVTEMGQEVTMRCQPILGHNTVFWYRQTMMQGLELLAYFRNRAPLDDSGMPKDRFSAEMPDATLATLKIQPSEPRDSAVYFCASAPGMDNEQFFGPGTRLTVL.

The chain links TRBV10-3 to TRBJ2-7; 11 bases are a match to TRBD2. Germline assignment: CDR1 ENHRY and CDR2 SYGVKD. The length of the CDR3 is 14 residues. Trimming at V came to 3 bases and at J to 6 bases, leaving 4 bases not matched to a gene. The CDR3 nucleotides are TGTGCCATCAGTGATAGTAGCGGGAGGGCCGAGCAGTACTTC. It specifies CAISDSSGRAEQYF.

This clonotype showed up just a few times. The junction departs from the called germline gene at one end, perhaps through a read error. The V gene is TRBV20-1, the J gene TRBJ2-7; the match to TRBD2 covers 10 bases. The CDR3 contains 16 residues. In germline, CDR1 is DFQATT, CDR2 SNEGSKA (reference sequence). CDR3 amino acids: CSARDDEREGSYEQYF. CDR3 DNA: TGCAGTGCTAGAGATGATGAGCGGGAGGGTTCCTACGAGCAGTACTTT.

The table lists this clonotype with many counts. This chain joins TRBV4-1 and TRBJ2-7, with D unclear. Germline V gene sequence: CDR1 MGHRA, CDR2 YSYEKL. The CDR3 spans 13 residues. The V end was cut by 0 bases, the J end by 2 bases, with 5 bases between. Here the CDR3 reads CASSQEVAYEQYF. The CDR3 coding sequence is TGCGCCAGCAGCCAAGAAGTGGCCTACGAGCAGTACTTC.

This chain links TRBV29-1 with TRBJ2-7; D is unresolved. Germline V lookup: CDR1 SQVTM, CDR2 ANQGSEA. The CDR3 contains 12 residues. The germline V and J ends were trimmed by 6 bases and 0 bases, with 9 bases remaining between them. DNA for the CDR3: TGCAGCGTGGCCGACAACTCCTACGAGCAGTACTTC. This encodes CSVADNSYEQYF.

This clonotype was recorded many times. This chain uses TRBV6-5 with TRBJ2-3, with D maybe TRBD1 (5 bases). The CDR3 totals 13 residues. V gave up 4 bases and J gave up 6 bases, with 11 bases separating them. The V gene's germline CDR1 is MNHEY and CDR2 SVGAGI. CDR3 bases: TGTGCCAGCAGTTCAGGGTCTTTGGATACGCAGTATTTT. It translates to CASSSGSLDTQYF.

In nucleotides, the CDR3 is TGTGCCAGCAGCTACCCGTCCACCTACAATGAGCAGTTCTTC. Its protein product is CASSYPSTYNEQFF. The chain links TRBV5-6 to TRBJ2-1; D is unresolved. V was pared by 3 bases and J by 2 bases, with 9 bases between. Germline V CDR1 and CDR2: SGHDT, YYEEEE. CDR3 size: 14 residues.

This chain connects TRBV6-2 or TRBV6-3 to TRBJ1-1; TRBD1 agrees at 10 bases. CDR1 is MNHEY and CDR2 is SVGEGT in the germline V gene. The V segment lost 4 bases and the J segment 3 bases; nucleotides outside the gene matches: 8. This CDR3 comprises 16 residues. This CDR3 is CASSFDRGLLDTEAFF. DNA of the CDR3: TGTGCCAGCAGTTTTGACAGGGGGCTTTTGGACACTGAAGCTTTCTTT.

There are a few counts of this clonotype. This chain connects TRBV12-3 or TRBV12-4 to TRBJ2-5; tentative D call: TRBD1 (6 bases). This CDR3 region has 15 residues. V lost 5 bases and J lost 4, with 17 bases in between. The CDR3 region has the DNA TGTGCCAGCAGTCCTCCTTTGCAGGGGCGAGAGACCCAGTACTTC. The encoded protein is CASSPPLQGRETQYF.

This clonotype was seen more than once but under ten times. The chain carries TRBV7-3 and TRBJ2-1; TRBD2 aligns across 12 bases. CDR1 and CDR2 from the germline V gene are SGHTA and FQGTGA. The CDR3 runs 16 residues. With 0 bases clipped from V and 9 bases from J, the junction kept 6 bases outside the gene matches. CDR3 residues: CASSLTVTSGRTEQFF. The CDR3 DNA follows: TGTGCCAGCAGCTTAACGGTAACTAGCGGGAGGACTGAGCAGTTCTTC.